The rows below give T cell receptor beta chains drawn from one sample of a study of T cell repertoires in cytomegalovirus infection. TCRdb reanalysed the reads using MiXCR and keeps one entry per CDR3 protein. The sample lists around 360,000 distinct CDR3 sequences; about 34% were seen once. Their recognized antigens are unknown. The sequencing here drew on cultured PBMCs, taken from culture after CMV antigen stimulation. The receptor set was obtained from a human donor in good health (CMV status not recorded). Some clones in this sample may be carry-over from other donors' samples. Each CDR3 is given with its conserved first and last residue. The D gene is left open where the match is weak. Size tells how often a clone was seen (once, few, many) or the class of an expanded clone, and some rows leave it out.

TGTGCCAGCAGTTTGTGGGCGAACACCGGGGAGCTGTTTTTT,CASSLWANTGELFF,.,few,TRBJ2-2,TRBV27
TGCAGCGTTTTGCCTCCTAGCGGGAGGGTCACCGGGGAGCTGTTTTTT,CSVLPPSGRVTGELFF,TRBD2,.,TRBJ2-2,TRBV29-1
.,CASSYGPGAGSCFF,.,few,TRBJ2-2,TRBV6-2/TRBV6-3
TGTGCCAGCAGTTTCGTTGTCGGCACCGGGGAGCTGTTTTTT,CASSFVVGTGELFF,.,few,TRBJ2-2,TRBV28
TGTGCCAGCAGCCCTCAGAGAACCCGGGGAGGCGAGACCCAGTACTTC,CASSPQRTRGGETQYF,.,.,TRBJ2-5,TRBV14
TGTGCCAGCAGCTCCTTACGCGGGAGCCACAATGAGCAGTTCTTC,CASSSLRGSHNEQFF,TRBD2,many,TRBJ2-1,TRBV7-6
TGCAGTGCTAATCGGGAAAGGGCGGGAGATACGCAGTATTTT,CSANRERAGDTQYF,.,.,TRBJ2-3,TRBV20-1
TGCAGCGTTCGGGGGGCTCTCGAGACCCAGTACTTC,CSVRGALETQYF,.,once,TRBJ2-5,TRBV29-1
TGTGCCAGTAGTCAGAGAGGGGGCCTTTACAATGAGCAGTTCTTC,CASSQRGGLYNEQFF,TRBD1,.,TRBJ2-1,TRBV19
TGTGCCAGCAGTGAAATCGGGACAGAAGTAACCTACGAGCAGTACTTC,CASSEIGTEVTYEQYF,TRBD1,.,TRBJ2-7,TRBV6-1
TGCGCCAGCAGCGGGATGGGACAGGGGAGGCTGAACACTGAAGCTTTCTTT,CASSGMGQGRLNTEAFF,TRBD1,.,TRBJ1-1,TRBV5-1
TGTGCCAGCAGCCGGACAGGGGATCAAGAGACCCAGTACTTC,CASSRTGDQETQYF,TRBD1,few,TRBJ2-5,TRBV28
TGTGCCAGCAGCTTGGCCAAGGGACACCGGACTAGCGGAGGGAACTACGAGCAGTACTTC,CASSLAKGHRTSGGNYEQYF,TRBD2,few,TRBJ2-7,TRBV5-6
TGTGCCAGCAGTTTCGGCAGGCTAGACAATGAGCAGTTCTTC,CASSFGRLDNEQFF,.,.,TRBJ2-1,TRBV12-3/TRBV12-4
TGTGCCAGCAGTTTCGGGGGAGGGTCAGATACGCAGTATTTT,CASSFGGGSDTQYF,TRBD2,.,TRBJ2-3,TRBV12-3/TRBV12-4
TGTGCCAGCAGTTTTGGCAGGGGGCGGTCCGGGGAGCTGTTTTTT,CASSFGRGRSGELFF,TRBD1,.,TRBJ2-2,TRBV28
TGTGCCAGCAGCTTAGGGCACAGGGGGTACGAGCAGTACTTC,CASSLGHRGYEQYF,TRBD1,.,TRBJ2-7,TRBV7-8
TGTGCCAGCAGTGGGTACTATGGCTACACCTTC,CASSGYYGYTF,.,.,TRBJ1-2,TRBV28
TGCAGCGGGGGTGGCGGGAGAGGGGTGTACGAGCAGTACTTC,CSGGGGRGVYEQYF,TRBD2,.,TRBJ2-7,TRBV29-1
TGTGCCAGCAGCGATAGCTTCAGGGGGACAGATACGCAGTATTTT,CASSDSFRGTDTQYF,TRBD1,.,TRBJ2-3,TRBV7-2
TGCGCCAGCAGCCGTTCAACAGGGAGCGGCTACACCTTC,CASSRSTGSGYTF,.,.,TRBJ1-2,TRBV4-3
TGTGCCAGCAGCCCCACCGCAGGGGACGGGCCCCAGCATTTT,CASSPTAGDGPQHF,.,many,TRBJ1-5,TRBV7-2
TGTGCCAGCAGGAACTCAATTGGCGAGACAGCGCCTGTGAAACTGTTTTTT,CASRNSIGETAPVKLFF,.,few,TRBJ1-4,TRBV6-2/TRBV6-3